This TCR beta chain originates from a study of Ad26.COV2.S vaccination and SARS-CoV-2 variants. This clone was seen a handful of times. Measured with immunoSEQ multiplex PCR; TCRdb has only the in-frame clones, and not every one. This table has some 370,000 clones, about 83% appearing once. The treatment denotes: around 19 received Ad26.COV2.S at low or high dose, single or two shots; a few received placebo; per-sample allocation not given. The samples date from day 63 after the first vaccine or placebo injection. CDR3 length: 15 residues. After removal of 5 bases from V and 6 bases from J, the junction contained 10 bases not matched to a gene. Looked up from germline, CDR1 is SGHNT and CDR2 is YENEEA.

The sequence was collected from a person between 18 and 59 years old who received the Ad26.COV2.S COVID-19 vaccine or a placebo. The chain is built from TRBV11-3 and TRBJ1-1, with TRBD1 identical over 9 bases. The sample consisted of peripheral blood, taken in a trial of Ad26.COV2.S vaccine versus placebo. DNA of the CDR3: TGTGCCAGCAGCACCGGGACAGGGCTGCTAGCTGAAGCTTTCTTT. As protein: CASSTGTGLLAEAFF.